The 27 T cell receptor beta chains presented below share a single source sample, sequenced in a study of T cell responses to AZD1222 COVID-19 vaccine listed by TCRdb under 2021. In the paper's terms, the time point label means: about 28 days (+/-7) after the second vaccine dose. Libraries were made using the immunoSEQ multiplex PCR assay. TCRdb's version of the immuneACCESS table is confined to in-frame rearrangements and falls short of the full clone set. An unresolved V gene accounts for under half of the shortfall where checked; the remainder is of unknown origin. The sample table records over 150,000 clones; 94% of these occur just once. The top ten constitute 1.5% to 2% of the sample. This specimen was peripheral blood, taken 28 days after the second AZD1222 dose. The receptors were sampled from an adult who received the AZD1222 COVID-19 vaccine.

This chain links TRBV25-1 with TRBJ2-2; 9 bases line up with TRBD1. After removal of 6 bases from V and 5 bases from J, the junction contained 4 bases not matched to a gene. The CDR3 totals 14 residues. Germline lookup yields CDR1 MGHDK and CDR2 SYGVNS. The CDR3 bases are TGTGCCAGCAGCGGACAGGGGACTACCGGGGAGCTGTTTTTT. Translated, it gives CASSGQGTTGELFF.

The rearrangement joins TRBV5-4 to TRBJ1-3; no firm D call. Trimming shortened V by 3 bases and J by 0 bases, and 7 bases separated the two germline ends. Germline V gene data show CDR1 as SGHNT and CDR2 as YYREEE (reference sequence). This CDR3 spans 14 amino acids. Here the CDR3 reads CASSSWDSGNTIYF. CDR3 DNA sequence: TGTGCCAGCAGCTCATGGGACTCTGGAAACACCATATATTTT.

A few counts support this clone. This chain uses TRBV18 with TRBJ1-5, with D perhaps matching TRBD1 (5 bases). From germline, CDR1 is KGHSH and CDR2 LQKENI. The V end lost 3 bases, the J end lost 3 bases, and 12 bases lay between the germline ends. The CDR3 length is 15 residues. The CDR3 DNA is TGTGCCAGCTCACCCCTGGGGGACTACAATCAGCCCCAGCATTTT. Amino acid sequence: CASSPLGDYNQPQHF.

This rearrangement joins TRBV7-2 to TRBJ2-5; no reliable D call. The CDR3 has 14 amino acids. V gave up 0 bases and J gave up 5 bases, with 10 bases separating them. Looked up from germline, CDR1 is SGHTA and CDR2 is FQGNSA. The CDR3 nucleotides are TGTGCCAGCAGCTTAGCGAGTCAGGCGGAGACCCAGTACTTC. Its protein is CASSLASQAETQYF.

V usage is TRBV5-5 and J usage is TRBJ2-7, with D perhaps matching TRBD2 (5 bases). Trimming removed 1 base from V and 3 bases from J, with 8 bases in between. CDR3 size: 13 residues. CDR1 is SGHKS, CDR2 YYEKEE, per germline (reference sequence). The CDR3 DNA reads as TGTGCCAGCAGCTTGCGGGGAAGCTACGAGCAGTACTTC. Translating gives CASSLRGSYEQYF.

This clone has a single count. This chain connects TRBV19 to TRBJ1-5; D not resolved. This CDR3 spans 15 amino acids. The ends were cut back, 7 bases at V and 0 bases at J, with 13 bases in the middle. The germline V gene encodes CDR1 LNHDA and CDR2 SQIVND (reference sequence). CDR3 residues: CASTPRHYSNQPQHF. The DNA of the CDR3 is TGTGCCAGTACCCCACGGCACTATAGCAATCAGCCCCAGCATTTT. Full variable domain (outside the CDR3, taken from reference TRBV19 and TRBJ1-5): DGGITQSPKYLFRKEGQNVTLSCEQNLNHDAMYWYRQDPGQGLRLIYYSQIVNDFQKGDIAEGYSVSREKKESFPLTVTSAQKNPTAFYLCASTPRHYSNQPQHFGDGTRLSIL.

This clone was seen just once. V is TRBV6-5 and J is TRBJ1-2; the D gene is possibly TRBD1 (6 bases). This CDR3 is 13 amino acids long. The germline V gene encodes CDR1 MNHEY and CDR2 SVGAGI. Trimming took off 6 bases at V and 4 bases at J, with 12 bases between the two ends. In DNA form, the CDR3 reads TGTGCCAGCAGCCCACAGGGTGTCTATGGCTACACCTTC. Translating gives CASSPQGVYGYTF.

The V gene is TRBV10-3, the J gene TRBJ1-1, with D tentatively TRBD1 (5 bases). CDR1 is ENHRY, CDR2 SYGVKD, per germline. The CDR3 length is 14 residues. The V and J ends lost 2 bases and 7 bases respectively, with 14 bases between them. The CDR3 sequence is CAISEPGALDEAFF. CDR3 bases: TGTGCCATCAGTGAGCCCGGGGCCTTGGATGAAGCTTTCTTT.

This chain connects TRBV5-5 to TRBJ2-7; D is undetermined. The CDR3 has 11 amino acids. Trimming left V 1 base short and J 5 bases short, with 4 bases between. Germline-derived CDR1 and CDR2 are SGHKS and YYEKEE (reference sequence). CDR3 residues: CASSLFNEQYF. As DNA, the CDR3 is TGTGCCAGCAGCTTGTTCAACGAGCAGTACTTC.

The chain is built from TRBV12-5 and TRBJ2-7, with 10 bases that match TRBD1. The CDR3 length is 19 residues. Germline CDR1 reads LGHNT; CDR2 reads FRNRAP. Trimming at V came to 0 bases and at J to 5 bases, leaving 16 bases not matched to a gene. The CDR3 DNA reads as TGTGCTAGTGGTTTGGTTCCCGGGACAGGGGCTTTGGGAGGCAACGAGCAGTACTTC. Translation gives CASGLVPGTGALGGNEQYF.

The CDR3 nucleotides are TGTGCCAGCAGCCACCGGGACCGCGAAGCTTTCTTT. The encoded protein is CASSHRDREAFF. This chain connects TRBV5-6 to TRBJ1-1, with a possible D match to TRBD1 (5 bases). In germline, CDR1 is SGHDT, CDR2 YYEEEE. The CDR3 is 12 amino acids. V lost 4 bases and J lost 8, with 12 bases in between. Looking up the rest from reference TRBV5-6 and TRBJ1-1 gives the full variable domain: DAGVTQSPTHLIKTRGQQVTLRCSPKSGHDTVSWYQQALGQGPQFIFQYYEEEERQRGNFPDRFSGHQFPNYSSELNVNALLLGDSALYLCASSHRDREAFFGQGTRLTVV.

This clone came up once. This chain connects TRBV28 to TRBJ1-6; D gene unclear. The CDR3 consists of 16 residues. Germline V gene sequence: CDR1 MDHEN, CDR2 SYDVKM. V was trimmed by 2 bases and J by 0 bases, leaving 8 bases between them. CDR3 amino acids: CASSLQDSSYNSPLHF. The CDR3 DNA follows: TGTGCCAGCAGTTTACAGGATAGCTCCTATAATTCACCCCTCCACTTT.

The chain uses TRBV2 and TRBJ1-4, with D tentatively TRBD1 (5 bases). The CDR3 runs to 15 residues. Germline CDR1 and CDR2: SNHLY and FYNNEI. V shed 2 bases and J shed 8 bases, with 15 bases lying between them. For the CDR3, the DNA is TGTGCCAGCAGTGAATGGGGGACGGCTTTGGAAAAACTGTTTTTT. It codes for CASSEWGTALEKLFF.

V and J are TRBV18 and TRBJ1-6; D not certain. Trimming stripped 2 bases from V and 11 bases from J, with 16 bases between. CDR1 and CDR2 from the germline V gene are KGHSH and LQKENI. The CDR3 runs 15 residues. The CDR3 region has the DNA TGTGCCAGCTCACCAGGATCGGGGAGAACGCCACCCCTCCACTTT. This translates into CASSPGSGRTPPLHF.

The genes are TRBV4-3 and TRBJ2-1; D might be TRBD2 (5 bases). Trimming shortened V by 3 bases and J by 0 bases, and 9 bases separated the two germline ends. CDR3 length equals 15 residues. The germline gives CDR1 LGHNA, CDR2 YSLEER. The CDR3 DNA is TGCGCCAGCAGCCAGAGGGCGCCCTCCTACAATGAGCAGTTCTTC. Translated, it gives CASSQRAPSYNEQFF.

This rearrangement joins TRBV28 to TRBJ1-2; 10 nucleotides align to TRBD1. This CDR3 comprises 15 residues. CDR1 MDHEN and CDR2 SYDVKM come from the germline V gene. The junction had 10 bases not matched to a gene; V was cut back by 5 bases and J by 7 bases. The CDR3 region has the DNA TGTGCCAGCAGTATTATGGGGACAGGGGCCCGTGGCTACACCTTC. Encoded protein: CASSIMGTGARGYTF.

The chain employs TRBV6-5 and TRBJ1-1; D is uncertain. Germline loops: CDR1 MNHEY, CDR2 SVGAGI. The CDR3 is 14 amino acids. The V and J ends lost 6 bases and 5 bases respectively, with 16 bases between them. The chain's CDR3 is CASSPLGRGTEAFF. CDR3 in DNA: TGTGCCAGCAGCCCCCTGGGCCGTGGAACTGAAGCTTTCTTT.

V usage is TRBV19 and J usage is TRBJ1-1; 10 bases agree with TRBD1. The V gene end was trimmed by 4 bases and the J gene end by 5 bases; junction bases not matched to a gene: 4. The germline CDR1 and CDR2 sequences are LNHDA and SQIVND (reference sequence). This CDR3 comprises 14 residues. The CDR3 nucleotides read TGTGCCAGTAGTAAAGACAGGGGGCGGACTGAAGCTTTCTTT. It yields the protein CASSKDRGRTEAFF.

The V and J genes are TRBV10-2 and TRBJ2-1, with D perhaps TRBD2 (6 bases). Germline V gives CDR1 WSHSY, CDR2 SAAADI. V was trimmed by 10 bases and J by 4 bases, leaving 17 bases between them. The CDR3 covers 14 residues. CDR3 nucleotides: TGCGCCACCAGGGACTCCACTACGTACAATGAGCAGTTCTTC. Encoded protein: CATRDSTTYNEQFF.

V is TRBV30 and J is TRBJ2-6; 9 nucleotides agree with TRBD1. Losses at the gene ends were 8 bases for V and 0 bases for J; bases not matched to a gene: 11. There are 17 residues in the CDR3. Germline CDR1 and CDR2: GTSNPN and SVGIG (reference sequence). CDR3 protein: CAADPGQGLSGANVLTF. As DNA, the CDR3 is TGTGCCGCAGACCCGGGACAGGGACTCTCTGGGGCCAACGTCCTGACTTTC.

This clone was detected only once. The rearrangement links TRBV6-5 to TRBJ1-5, with 7 bases lining up with TRBD1. The CDR3 extends over 15 amino acids. J lost 4 bases, V lost 9 bases, and 12 bases had no gene match. CDR1 and CDR2 from the germline V gene are MNHEY and SVGAGI. CDR3 in DNA: TGTGCCAGTATAAAAGACAGGGAGGGGAATCAGCCCCAGCATTTT. Its translation is CASIKDREGNQPQHF.

The chain joins TRBV7-3 to TRBJ2-3, with TRBD2 matching 9 bases. The CDR3 is 14 amino acids. V lost 4 bases, J lost 4 bases, and 3 bases stayed unmatched. Germline V gene data show CDR1 as SGHTA and CDR2 as FQGTGA. The CDR3 is CASSSGLAADTQYF. The CDR3, as DNA: TGTGCCAGCAGCTCGGGACTAGCAGCAGATACGCAGTATTTT. Drawing the rest from reference TRBV7-3 and TRBJ2-3, the complete variable domain is GAGVSQTPSNKVTEKGKYVELRCDPISGHTALYWYRQSLGQGPEFLIYFQGTGAADDSGLPNDRFFAVRPEGSVSTLKIQRTERGDSAVYLCASSSGLAADTQYFGPGTRLTVL.

The chain is built from TRBV29-1 and TRBJ1-3, with 8 positions matching TRBD1. Germline loops: CDR1 SQVTM, CDR2 ANQGSEA. The CDR3 totals 15 residues. With V trimmed by 4 bases and J by 6 bases, 11 bases remained unmatched. The CDR3 nucleotides read TGCAGCGTTGGGCTGGCAGGGGGCAATTTAAACACCATATATTTT. Translating it yields CSVGLAGGNLNTIYF.

This clone was detected only once. J is TRBJ1-1 and V is TRBV7-2; D is unresolved. The CDR3 covers 13 residues. The germline CDR1 and CDR2 sequences are SGHTA and FQGNSA. V was cut by 3 bases and J by 1 base, with 6 bases left in between. This CDR3 reads CASSFTENTEAFF. In nucleotides, the CDR3 is TGTGCCAGCAGCTTTACAGAGAACACTGAAGCTTTCTTT.

The rearrangement uses TRBV10-3 and TRBJ2-7; perhaps TRBD2 as D (6 bases). From germline, CDR1 is ENHRY and CDR2 SYGVKD. V dropped 1 base and J dropped 3 bases, with 13 bases sitting between them. The CDR3 runs 15 residues. The CDR3 sequence is CAISEWRDSGYEQYF. CDR3 nucleotide sequence: TGTGCCATCAGTGAGTGGCGGGATTCGGGCTACGAGCAGTACTTC.

The chain couples TRBV12-5 to TRBJ1-5; D gene ambiguous. CDR3 length: 16 amino acids. Trimming took 0 bases from V and 2 from J, leaving 11 bases between them. Germline V gene sequence: CDR1 LGHNT, CDR2 FRNRAP. CDR3 bases: TGTGCTAGTGGTTTGGTCCCCCCCAGCGGCAATCAGCCCCAGCATTTT. Amino acids: CASGLVPPSGNQPQHF.

Here the CDR3 reads CSVSKGTGNYGYTF. The CDR3 DNA follows: TGCAGCGTCTCCAAAGGGACAGGGAACTATGGCTACACCTTC. The chain carries TRBV29-1 and TRBJ1-2; 9 bases are shared with TRBD1. The CDR3 contains 14 residues. Looked up from germline, CDR1 is SQVTM and CDR2 is ANQGSEA. The ends lost 6 bases at V and 2 bases at J; junction bases unmatched: 7. The complete variable domain, with remaining parts taken from reference TRBV29-1 and TRBJ1-2, reads SAVISQKPSRDICQRGTSLTIQCQVDSQVTMMFWYRQQPGQSLTLIATANQGSEATYESGFVIDKFPISRPNLTFSTLTVSNMSPEDSSIYLCSVSKGTGNYGYTFGSGTRLTVV.